Following are 3 T cell receptor beta chains from one sample sequenced in a study of shared clonotypes between healthy human individuals. Only CD45RO-negative cells positively selected for CCR7 counted as naive CD8 cells, so terminally differentiated effector memory CD45RA+ cells were excluded. The repertoire was sequenced with immunoSEQ multiplex PCR; TCRdb's copy has only in-frame clones and lacks some. The sample lists around 2.1 million clones, more than 85% occurring once. The source material was naive CD8+ T cells from PBMCs. Receptors originate from a man aged 18 to 35 in good health. Some clones in this sample may be carry-over from other donors' samples.

The sample holds one count of this clone. The chain combines TRBV7-6 with TRBJ2-5; 7 bases agree with TRBD1. Losses at the gene ends were 5 bases for V and 2 bases for J; bases not matched to a gene: 8. CDR3 length: 15 amino acids. Germline V gene sequence: CDR1 SGHVS, CDR2 FNYEAQ. The CDR3 region has the DNA TGTGCCAGCAGCCAAACGACAGGGCCTCAAGAGACCCAGTACTTC. It yields the protein CASSQTTGPQETQYF. Looking up the rest from reference TRBV7-6 and TRBJ2-5 gives the full variable domain: GAGVSQSPRYKVTKRGQDVALRCDPISGHVSLYWYRQALGQGPEFLTYFNYEAQQDKSGLPNDRFSAERPEGSISTLTIQRTEQRDSAMYRCASSQTTGPQETQYFGPGTRLLVL.

The V call is TRBV27, the J call TRBJ1-1; the match to TRBD1 covers 8 bases. This CDR3 is 13 amino acids long. Losses at the gene ends were 3 bases for V and 6 bases for J; bases not matched to a gene: 3. Germline CDR1 reads MNHEY; CDR2 reads SMNVEV (reference sequence). The CDR3 sequence is CASSFQGAAEAFF. In DNA form, the CDR3 reads TGTGCCAGCAGTTTCCAGGGGGCGGCTGAAGCTTTCTTT.

The chain couples TRBV29-1 to TRBJ2-1; D is undetermined. Germline V CDR1 and CDR2: SQVTM, ANQGSEA. CDR3 size: 13 residues. V shed 3 bases and J shed 2 bases, with 8 bases lying between them. The CDR3 coding sequence is TGCAGCGTTGATGGGGTGGCCTACAATGAGCAGTTCTTC. Protein sequence: CSVDGVAYNEQFF.